This T cell receptor beta chain is from a study of blood T cell repertoires in COVID-19. The CDR3 consists of 15 residues. Trimming pared 4 bases from V and 5 bases from J, leaving 13 bases between. Germline CDR1 is KGHDR and CDR2 is SFDVKD. Here immunoSEQ multiplex PCR was the method, and the copy in TCRdb shows in-frame clones only, minus some. The table lists about 100,000 clones, approximately 87% of them singletons, with approximately 1.5% in the top ten. Sequenced input: peripheral blood. This clonotype originated in a human donor with active COVID-19. The donor label of this sample is uncertain. V is TRBV24-1 and J is TRBJ2-2, with D unresolved. This CDR3 is CATSDGFLETGELFF. In nucleotides, the CDR3 is TGTGCCACCAGTGACGGGTTCCTGGAGACCGGGGAGCTGTTTTTT.